The 25 T cell receptor beta chains listed next were all sequenced from one sample in a study of T cells in Graves' hyperthyroidism and ophthalmopathy. RNA transcripts gave rise to amplified TCR beta CDR3 regions. A set of HTBI primers served as the primers for a first-round RT-PCR of the TCR CDR3. TCRdb passed the multiplex PCR reads through MiXCR, listing each CDR3 protein once. Of about 410,000 distinct CDR3 sequences listed, approximately 14% were seen once; the top ten hold under 15%. Material: blood. Every receptor here comes from a young man with Graves' ophthalmopathy.

J is TRBJ2-1 and V is TRBV24-1, with D perhaps matching TRBD1 (6 bases). Germline V gene data show CDR1 as KGHDR and CDR2 as SFDVKD. The CDR3 is 15 residues long. Trimming took 9 bases from V and 7 from J, leaving 21 bases between them. As DNA, the CDR3 is TGTGCCACCCAAGCCCCGGCAGGCCAGGGGAATGAGCAGTTCTTC. Its protein is CATQAPAGQGNEQFF.

This chain links TRBV6-2 or TRBV6-3 with TRBJ2-2; D unclear. This CDR3 contains 14 residues. From germline, CDR1 is MNHEY and CDR2 SVGEGT. V shed 6 bases and J shed 6 bases, with 14 bases lying between them. CDR3 DNA sequence: TGTGCCAGCAGCATACACCGGGTCCCCGGGGAGCTGTTTTTT. Its translation: CASSIHRVPGELFF.

This clonotype appeared many times. V and J are TRBV27 and TRBJ1-6; D may be TRBD1 (6 bases). The CDR3 runs to 17 residues. CDR1 and CDR2 (germline): MNHEY, SMNVEV (reference sequence). The V end was cut by 5 bases, the J end by 0 bases, with 14 bases between. The CDR3 reads CASSTTGPSSYNSPLHF. The CDR3 DNA reads TGTGCCAGCAGTACAACAGGGCCGAGCTCCTATAATTCACCCCTCCACTTT.

This clonotype was counted at least ten times. The rearrangement links TRBV7-9 to TRBJ1-2; D unclear. Germline lookup yields CDR1 SEHNR and CDR2 FQNEAQ (reference sequence). With 6 bases removed from V and 2 bases from J, the gap between germline ends came to 13 bases. CDR3 length: 14 residues. The CDR3 sequence: CASRKPGGNYGYTF. CDR3 nucleotides: TGTGCCAGCAGAAAACCCGGAGGGAACTATGGCTACACCTTC.

This clonotype was seen a few times. The V call is TRBV12-3 or TRBV12-4, the J call TRBJ2-2, with a possible D match to TRBD2 (6 bases). The CDR3 consists of 19 residues. V was pared by 3 bases and J by 0 bases, with 20 bases between. In nucleotides, the CDR3 is TGTGCCAGCAGTTTTGAAGATTGGGGGGAGTTCGCGAACACCGGGGAGCTGTTTTTT. It codes for CASSFEDWGEFANTGELFF.

The chain couples TRBV20-1 to TRBJ1-2; the match to TRBD1 covers 7 bases. The CDR3 loop spans 20 amino acids. Germline CDR1 DFQATT, CDR2 SNEGSKA (reference sequence). With V trimmed by 0 bases and J by 3 bases, 22 bases remained unmatched. CDR3 coding DNA: TGCAGTGCTAGAGATTTGGCGATGGGAGGGGGCAGGCCCGACTACTATGGCTACACCTTC. Amino acid sequence: CSARDLAMGGGRPDYYGYTF.

A remark on this clonotype: A much larger clone lies a single base off, so this may be a read error. V gene TRBV6-1 combines with J gene TRBJ1-1; 7 nucleotides align to TRBD1. The CDR3 runs 14 residues. Trimming cost V 6 bases and J 5 bases; bases outside gene matches: 9. Germline CDR1 and CDR2: MNHNS and SASEGT. The CDR3, as DNA: TGTGCCAGCAGGGCAGGAACAGGGGAGACTGAAGCTTTCTTT. It yields the protein CASRAGTGETEAFF.

This clonotype was found many times. The chain uses TRBV12-3 or TRBV12-4 and TRBJ2-2, with 7 bases matching TRBD1. This CDR3 is 15 amino acids long. With 3 bases clipped from V and 1 base from J, the junction kept 2 bases outside the gene matches. The CDR3 nucleotides read TGTGCCAGCAGTTTCCGGACAGGGAACACCGGGGAGCTGTTTTTT. Residues: CASSFRTGNTGELFF.

This chain connects TRBV7-9 to TRBJ2-3; D gene unclear. The V end was cut by 1 base, the J end by 1 base, with 9 bases between. The CDR3 length is 15 residues. The germline CDR1 and CDR2 sequences are SEHNR and FQNEAQ (reference sequence). CDR3: CASSLGEIRTDTQYF. CDR3 DNA: TGTGCCAGCAGCTTAGGGGAAATTCGCACAGATACGCAGTATTTT.

This clonotype was counted between two and nine times. J is TRBJ2-7 and V is TRBV19; a weak D match, TRBD2 (5 bases). Germline V gene lookup returns CDR1 LNHDA and CDR2 SQIVND (reference sequence). Trimming left V 6 bases short and J 2 bases short, with 17 bases between. The CDR3 consists of 15 residues. CDR3 DNA sequence: TGTGCCAGTAGGCCTCGTGCGGGTGGACCCTACGAGCAGTACTTC. Translated, it gives CASRPRAGGPYEQYF. Full variable domain (missing parts from reference TRBV19 and TRBJ2-7): DGGITQSPKYLFRKEGQNVTLSCEQNLNHDAMYWYRQDPGQGLRLIYYSQIVNDFQKGDIAEGYSVSREKKESFPLTVTSAQKNPTAFYLCASRPRAGGPYEQYFGPGTRLTVT.

This clonotype was detected ten times or more. J is TRBJ2-3 and V is TRBV15; 8 nucleotides line up with TRBD2. Trimming removed 0 bases from V and 4 bases from J; junction bases left unmatched: 9. Germline assignment: CDR1 LNHNV and CDR2 YYDKDF (reference sequence). CDR3 size: 17 residues. Here the CDR3 DNA reads TGTGCCACCAGCAGAGATCTGAGAAGCGGGGGAGCAGATACGCAGTATTTT. This sequence encodes CATSRDLRSGGADTQYF.

This chain uses TRBV15 with TRBJ2-2; the D is unclear. CDR1 and CDR2 (germline): LNHNV, YYDKDF (reference sequence). Trimming left V 6 bases short and J 1 base short, with 9 bases between. This CDR3 region has 14 residues. The CDR3 sequence: CATSQIKNTGELFF. Written as DNA, the CDR3 is TGTGCCACCAGTCAAATTAAGAACACCGGGGAGCTGTTTTTT.

This clonotype has a handful of counts. The chain links TRBV12-3 or TRBV12-4 to TRBJ2-1; TRBD2 matches 11 bases. This CDR3 spans 19 amino acids. The V segment lost 1 base and the J segment 4 bases; nucleotides outside the gene matches: 12. The CDR3 region is CASSLGLAGGRIEYNEQFF. The DNA of the CDR3 is TGTGCCAGCAGTTTAGGCCTAGCGGGGGGACGGATAGAGTACAATGAGCAGTTCTTC.

This clonotype has only a few counts. This rearrangement joins TRBV10-2 to TRBJ2-3, with TRBD1 as a possible D gene (5 bases). The ends were cut back, 2 bases at V and 4 bases at J, with 7 bases in the middle. Germline V lookup: CDR1 WSHSY, CDR2 SAAADI. This CDR3 is built from 13 residues. The CDR3 DNA reads TGCGCCAGCAGTGAGCAGGGTCCAGATACGCAGTATTTT. This gives the protein CASSEQGPDTQYF.

Points on this clonotype: This is likely a read error, given that the CDR3 carries no conserved phenylalanine or tryptophan at its end. The chain employs TRBV11-3 and TRBJ2-1; tentative D call: TRBD1 (6 bases). The length of the CDR3 is 15 residues. Trimming stripped 7 bases from V and 4 bases from J, with 17 bases between. CDR1 and CDR2 (germline): SGHNT, YENEEA. The CDR3 protein is CASTKTGGLYNEQFI. CDR3 bases: TGTGCCAGCACCAAGACAGGAGGTTTGTACAATGAGCAGTTCATC.

In its sample, this clonotype was seen a few times. V usage is TRBV14 and J usage is TRBJ1-2; D gene uncertain. The CDR3 spans 13 residues. V dropped 0 bases and J dropped 8 bases, with 10 bases sitting between them. Germline V gives CDR1 SGHDN, CDR2 FVKESK. This chain's CDR3 is CASSQDGIVGYTF. The CDR3 bases are TGTGCCAGCAGCCAAGATGGAATAGTAGGCTACACCTTC.

The V and J genes are TRBV5-1 and TRBJ2-5, with D possibly being TRBD2 (6 bases). The CDR3 covers 15 residues. From germline, CDR1 is SGHRS and CDR2 YFSETQ. The V gene lost 5 bases and the J gene lost 1 base, with 15 bases spanning the gap. CDR3 region: CASSRFRGTQETQYF. CDR3 in DNA: TGCGCCAGCAGTCGGTTTCGGGGGACCCAAGAGACCCAGTACTTC.

This clonotype was seen ten or more times. The genes are TRBV20-1 and TRBJ2-7, with D possibly matching TRBD2 (6 bases). CDR1 is DFQATT and CDR2 is SNEGSKA in the germline V gene (reference sequence). CDR3 length: 14 amino acids. Deletions cut 6 bases from V and 2 bases from J, with 17 bases between. The CDR3 nucleotides are TGCAGTGCACCCCCCGGGGAGGCCCCCTACGAGCAGTACTTC. Amino acid sequence: CSAPPGEAPYEQYF.

This clonotype was observed at least ten times. The CDR3 nucleotides are TGTGCCAGCAGCTTATACCCCCTAGGTCATGAGCAGTTCTTC. Amino acid sequence: CASSLYPLGHEQFF. The chain recombines TRBV11-2 with TRBJ2-1; D is uncertain. Germline CDR1 is SGHAT and CDR2 is FQNNGV. V was clipped by 2 bases and J by 8 bases, with 13 bases between them. This CDR3 is built from 14 residues.

Remarks on this clonotype: This clone may be a read error of a much larger clone one base away. The J gene is TRBJ2-2, the V gene TRBV5-1; D may match TRBD1 or TRBD2 (5 bases each). This CDR3 comprises 15 residues. Germline V CDR1 and CDR2: SGHRS, YFSETQ. The CDR3 DNA sequence: TGCGCCAACAGCTTGGGACGGATCAACACCGGGGAGCTGTTTTTT. The encoded protein is CANSLGRINTGELFF.

This clonotype was seen repeatedly, ten times or more. The V and J genes are TRBV12-3 or TRBV12-4 and TRBJ2-5; 7 bases fit TRBD1. After removal of 5 bases from V and 3 bases from J, the junction contained 9 bases not matched to a gene. This CDR3 region has 15 residues. CDR3: CASSPRDRDEETQYF. In nucleotides, the CDR3 is TGTGCCAGCAGTCCAAGGGACAGAGACGAAGAGACCCAGTACTTC.

There are many counts of this clonotype. The V call is TRBV12-5, the J call TRBJ2-7; 7 nucleotides line up with TRBD1. CDR1 LGHNT and CDR2 FRNRAP come from the germline V gene. After removal of 3 bases from V and 0 bases from J, the junction contained 17 bases not matched to a gene. The CDR3 has 19 residues. The CDR3 bases are TGTGCTAGTGGTTTTCCTACGACAGGGTCGAACCTTTTCTCCTACGAGCAGTACTTC. Its translation: CASGFPTTGSNLFSYEQYF.

Written as DNA, the CDR3 is TGTGCCAGCATTCCAGGGTGGAACACTGAAGCTTTCTTT. Translation: CASIPGWNTEAFF. This chain connects TRBV6-1 to TRBJ1-1; possibly TRBD1 for D (5 bases). CDR1 MNHNS and CDR2 SASEGT come from the germline V gene. V lost 7 bases to trimming and J lost 1 base, with 10 bases between them. The CDR3 is 13 amino acids.

Concerning this clonotype: Its ends do not fully match the called genes, so a read error is possible. The chain uses TRBV25-1 and TRBJ2-7, with 9 positions matching TRBD2. From germline, CDR1 is MGHDK and CDR2 SYGVNS. This CDR3 spans 16 amino acids. CDR3 in DNA: TGTGCCAGCAGTGAATGGGCTAGCGGGAACTCCTACGGGCAGTACTTC. Translated: CASSEWASGNSYGQYF.

This clonotype was observed many times. Here the CDR3 reads CASSLEWTSDYEQYF. The CDR3 region has the DNA TGTGCCAGCAGCTTAGAATGGACTAGCGACTACGAGCAGTACTTC. The gene calls are TRBV7-2 and TRBJ2-7; 9 bases line up with TRBD2. Germline assignment: CDR1 SGHTA and CDR2 FQGNSA. The ends lost 1 base at V and 3 bases at J; junction bases unmatched: 4. CDR3 length: 15 amino acids.